A single sample gave rise to the 16 T cell receptor beta chains below, sequenced in a study of human T cells and chemical hapten exposure. TCRdb recomputed calls from the RACE reads with MiXCR, one row per CDR3 protein. The repertoire includes under 200,000 distinct CDR3 sequences, almost 30% of them detected once, and less than 3.5% sits in the top ten. Time point specified: pre-sensitization, week 0. Treatment in this sample: therapeutic diphenylcyclopropenone sensitization with weekly scalp DPC. The input for sequencing was whole blood, taken in connection with sensitization to the hapten diphenylcyclopropenone (DPC). The receptors stem from a woman aged 25 to 39 with alopecia areata. Some clones in this sample may be carry-over from other donors' samples.

This clonotype was recorded a few times. The chain couples TRBV4-2 to TRBJ1-5; D perhaps matches TRBD1 (5 bases). This CDR3 contains 15 residues. V lost 1 base to trimming and J lost 0 bases, with 7 bases between them. Looked up from germline, CDR1 is LGHNA and CDR2 is YNFKEQ. CDR3 sequence (DNA): TGTGCCAGCAGCCAAGGGGACGGTAGCAATCAGCCCCAGCATTTT. The encoded protein is CASSQGDGSNQPQHF.

The chain uses TRBV7-2 and TRBJ2-6; D remains ambiguous. The CDR3 contains 16 residues. V was shortened by 5 bases and J by 3 bases, with 14 bases between the two germline ends. Germline CDR1 is SGHTA and CDR2 is FQGNSA. The DNA for the CDR3 is TGTGCCAGCAGCCCCGTGGGTGGTGGTGGGGCCAACGTCCTGACTTTC. As protein: CASSPVGGGGANVLTF.

V gene TRBV7-9 combines with J gene TRBJ1-4; possible D gene TRBD1, 5 bases. This CDR3 is 14 amino acids long. CDR1 SEHNR and CDR2 FQNEAQ come from the germline V gene (reference sequence). Trimming removed 3 bases at V and 8 bases at J, with 13 bases between. The chain's CDR3 is CASSLGHGDEKLFF. The CDR3 DNA is TGTGCCAGCAGCTTGGGTCATGGGGACGAAAAACTGTTTTTT.

J is TRBJ1-6 and V is TRBV3-1, with D uncertain. The CDR3 has 14 amino acids. CDR1 is LGHDT and CDR2 is YNNKEL in the germline V gene (reference sequence). V shed 0 bases and J shed 5 bases, with 5 bases lying between them. In DNA, the CDR3 is TGTGCCAGCAGCCAAGAAGGTAATAATTCACCCCTCCACTTT. It yields the protein CASSQEGNNSPLHF.

This clonotype occurred a few times. The gene calls are TRBV5-1 and TRBJ2-7; 12 bases agree with TRBD1. Trimming cost V 4 bases and J 6 bases; bases outside gene matches: 5. The CDR3 contains 14 residues. CDR1 and CDR2 from the germline V gene are SGHRS and YFSETQ. This chain's CDR3 is CASSPGTGGSEQYF. The CDR3 nucleotides are TGCGCCAGCAGCCCCGGGACAGGGGGCTCCGAGCAGTACTTC. The variable domain in full, with the rest retrieved from reference TRBV5-1 and TRBJ2-7, is KAGVTQTPRYLIKTRGQQVTLSCSPISGHRSVSWYQQTPGQGLQFLFEYFSETQRNKGNFPGRFSGRQFSNSRSEMNVSTLELGDSALYLCASSPGTGGSEQYFGPGTRLTVT.

The genes are TRBV7-2 and TRBJ2-7; TRBD2 is a possible D gene (7 bases). The V end lost 5 bases, the J end lost 3 bases, and 14 bases lay between the germline ends. CDR1 is SGHTA and CDR2 is FQGNSA in the germline V gene. The CDR3 consists of 14 residues. The CDR3 loop is CASSLGGRNYEQYF. DNA for the CDR3: TGTGCCAGCAGCCTCGGGGGGCGTAACTACGAGCAGTACTTC.

This clonotype was seen a few times. V and J are TRBV6-5 and TRBJ2-7; 11 bases map to TRBD1. Germline CDR1 reads MNHEY; CDR2 reads SVGAGI. This CDR3 has 14 amino acids. Trimming cost V 3 bases and J 6 bases; bases outside gene matches: 4. Here the CDR3 reads CASSYRTGGGEQYF. CDR3 nucleotide sequence: TGTGCCAGCAGTTATAGGACAGGGGGCGGCGAGCAGTACTTC.

This clonotype was recorded only once. This chain uses TRBV29-1 with TRBJ2-3; D not resolved. Trimming shortened V by 2 bases and J by 0 bases, and 3 bases separated the two germline ends. CDR3 length equals 12 residues. Germline-derived CDR1 and CDR2 are SQVTM and ANQGSEA. The CDR3 nucleotides are TGCAGCGTTGAAACGAGCACAGATACGCAGTATTTT. Amino acids: CSVETSTDTQYF.

The J gene is TRBJ2-2, the V gene TRBV9; D is uncertain. The CDR3 extends over 15 amino acids. Germline lookup yields CDR1 SGDLS and CDR2 YYNGEE. The V and J ends lost 0 bases and 6 bases respectively, with 12 bases between them. The CDR3 coding sequence is TGTGCCAGCAGCGTAGGGGTTACTTCCCCCGGGGAGCTGTTTTTT. This sequence encodes CASSVGVTSPGELFF.

This clonotype was counted only a few times. V and J are TRBV11-1 and TRBJ1-1; TRBD1 is a possible D gene (5 bases). Between the trimmed V and J ends, which lost 5 bases and 0 bases, there was a span of 13 bases. Looked up from germline, CDR1 is SGHAT and CDR2 is FQDESV (reference sequence). CDR3 size: 15 residues. CDR3 nucleotide sequence: TGTGCCAGCAGCCTAACAGGTGTCATGAACACTGAAGCTTTCTTT. It translates to CASSLTGVMNTEAFF.

The sample holds many counts of this clonotype. This chain connects TRBV28 to TRBJ2-4; D is possibly TRBD2 (6 bases). The germline V and J ends were trimmed by 7 bases and 7 bases, with 8 bases remaining between them. The germline gives CDR1 MDHEN, CDR2 SYDVKM. The CDR3 consists of 11 residues. The DNA of the CDR3 is TGTGCCAGCATGGAGGGGAACATTCAGTACTTC. Translation: CASMEGNIQYF. Full variable domain (remainder filled in from reference TRBV28 and TRBJ2-4): DVKVTQSSRYLVKRTGEKVFLECVQDMDHENMFWYRQDPGLGLRLIYFSYDVKMKEKGDIPEGYSVSREKKERFSLILESASTNQTSMYLCASMEGNIQYFGAGTRLSVL.

This clonotype was seen only once. The chain has TRBV20-1 and TRBJ2-7, with 9 bases that match TRBD2. CDR1 DFQATT and CDR2 SNEGSKA come from the germline V gene (reference sequence). The CDR3 covers 15 residues. J was trimmed by 2 bases and V by 2 bases; bases with no gene match: 7. For the CDR3, the DNA is TGCAGTGCTAGACGGCTAGCGGGGCCCCCCTACGAGCAGTACTTC. Amino acids: CSARRLAGPPYEQYF.

About this clonotype: At one of its ends the junction is not consistent with the germline gene, which may arise from a read error. The rearrangement joins TRBV29-1 to TRBJ2-2; a possible D gene is TRBD1 (7 bases). The CDR3 covers 13 residues. The germline V gene has CDR1 SQVTM and CDR2 ANQGSEA. The CDR3 sequence is CSVVQGDTGGLFF. In DNA form, the CDR3 reads TGCAGCGTTGTGCAGGGGGACACCGGGGGGCTGTTTTTT.

Only a few counts were recorded for this clonotype. The chain recombines TRBV28 with TRBJ1-3, with TRBD1 matching over 8 bases. After removal of 7 bases from V and 0 bases from J, the junction contained 5 bases not matched to a gene. The CDR3 is 15 residues long. Germline lookup yields CDR1 MDHEN and CDR2 SYDVKM. Here the CDR3 DNA reads TGTGCCAGCATCCTCGGGACAGGCTCTGGAAACACCATATATTTT. It codes for CASILGTGSGNTIYF. The full variable domain, in which reference TRBV28 and TRBJ1-3 provide the parts outside the CDR3, is DVKVTQSSRYLVKRTGEKVFLECVQDMDHENMFWYRQDPGLGLRLIYFSYDVKMKEKGDIPEGYSVSREKKERFSLILESASTNQTSMYLCASILGTGSGNTIYFGEGSWLTVV.

The chain links TRBV29-1 to TRBJ1-2; possible D gene TRBD1, 5 bases. CDR1 and CDR2 (germline): SQVTM, ANQGSEA. The CDR3 has 13 residues. V was clipped by 5 bases and J by 4 bases, with 14 bases between them. CDR3 coding DNA: TGCAGCGTTAAGTTTGGGGGACCCTATGGCTACACCTTC. Encoded protein: CSVKFGGPYGYTF.

The chain is built from TRBV24-1 and TRBJ1-5; D is unclear. This CDR3 contains 13 residues. V was pared by 1 base and J by 5 bases, with 5 bases between. Germline V gene data show CDR1 as KGHDR and CDR2 as SFDVKD. In DNA, the CDR3 is TGTGCCACCAGTGATTTATCCGATCAGCCCCAGCATTTT. It yields the protein CATSDLSDQPQHF.